The T cell receptor (beta chain) described here comes from a study of PD-L1 blockade in urothelial cancer. Time point: pretreatment peripheral blood. After removal of 0 bases from V and 1 base from J, the junction contained 4 bases not matched to a gene. Germline V gene lookup returns CDR1 MNHEY and CDR2 SVGAGI. The length of the CDR3 is 16 residues. This table comes from immunoSEQ multiplex PCR, and its TCRdb copy is limited to in-frame clones, with some not included. Among some 66,000 clones listed, approximately 86% were seen once. The receptor was isolated from a man between 60 and 75 years old with urothelial cancer. The sample here was PBMCs, taken around atezolizumab (anti-PD-L1) treatment. The V gene is TRBV6-5, the J gene TRBJ2-5; 8 nucleotides match TRBD2. CDR3 DNA: TGTGCCAGCAGTTACTCCGCCCGGGGGGGCCAAGAGACCCAGTACTTC. This codes for CASSYSARGGQETQYF.